This T cell receptor beta chain emerged from a study of CD8 T cells in ankylosing spondylitis. Study results and limitations: There were earlier reports of some motif variants in reactive arthritis synovial fluid and blood. Relatively scarce in peripheral blood, disease-linked clones were CD8+. Apparently characteristic of ankylosing spondylitis blood was a TCR beta motif (eight highly homologous variants).

Quantitative barcoded 5'-RACE was used to prepare TCR beta libraries. Each CDR3 protein is one row after TCRdb ran MiXCR on the 5' RACE reads. The sample lists 250,000 or so distinct CDR3 sequences; more than 20% were seen once. CDR1 and CDR2 from the germline V gene are MGHRA and YSYEKL. V was cut by 4 bases and J by 0 bases, with 14 bases left in between. The CDR3 has 16 residues. This clonotype was detected many times. What it binds is not known. The chain employs TRBV4-1 and TRBJ2-3; D not resolved. The TCR sequence derives from a male donor with ankylosing spondylitis or in good health (not recorded which). Specimen: blood, either unsorted or a sorted T cell fraction (not recorded which). The CDR3 region has the DNA TGCGCCAGCAGCCTAGAGGCCGGCCCTAGCACAGATACGCAGTATTTT. Translated: CASSLEAGPSTDTQYF.